The 2 T cell receptor beta chains listed next were all sequenced from one sample in a study of technical replicates of blood from a handful of donors. Assay used: immunoSEQ multiplex PCR; TCRdb lists only in-frame clones, some missing. The sample lists about 58,000 clones; about nine tenths were seen once. Sequenced input: PBMCs. The receptor source for this set is a human donor in good health. Some clones in this sample may be carry-over from other donors' samples.

This chain joins TRBV7-9 and TRBJ2-3, with a weak D call TRBD2 (5 bases). V was shortened by 1 base and J by 2 bases, with 10 bases between the two germline ends. The CDR3 is 15 residues long. Per germline, CDR1 SEHNR and CDR2 FQNEAQ (reference sequence). DNA for the CDR3: TGTGCCAGCAGCTTAGTCATCGGGGTCACAGATACGCAGTATTTT. This gives the protein CASSLVIGVTDTQYF.

This sequence joins TRBV19 and TRBJ2-3; D not certain. Germline CDR1 reads LNHDA; CDR2 reads SQIVND (reference sequence). This CDR3 is built from 15 residues. Trimming left V 6 bases short and J 4 bases short, with 17 bases between. The DNA of the CDR3 is TGTGCCAGTAGCCCTTCAAGAAGAGTGCCAGATACGCAGTATTTT. Encoded protein: CASSPSRRVPDTQYF. Full variable domain (remainder filled in from reference TRBV19 and TRBJ2-3): DGGITQSPKYLFRKEGQNVTLSCEQNLNHDAMYWYRQDPGQGLRLIYYSQIVNDFQKGDIAEGYSVSREKKESFPLTVTSAQKNPTAFYLCASSPSRRVPDTQYFGPGTRLTVL.